The 9 T cell receptor beta chains in this list originate from one sample, sequenced in a study of T cell repertoires in cytomegalovirus infection. Which antigens these TCRs recognize remains unknown. TCRdb processed the reads anew with MiXCR; each CDR3 protein has one entry. Among 450,000 to 550,000 distinct CDR3 sequences, about 42% were seen once, and the ten largest hold about 41%. The sample was cultured PBMCs, taken from culture after CMV antigen stimulation. The receptors stem from a human donor in good health (CMV status not recorded). Some clones in this sample may be carry-over from other donors' samples.

This clonotype has only a few counts. CDR3 coding DNA: TGTGCCAGCTTACACCGAGGGTCTGAGCAGTTCTTC. It codes for CASLHRGSEQFF. V and J are TRBV11-2 and TRBJ2-1, with a tentative D call TRBD2 (5 bases). CDR3 length equals 12 residues. Germline-derived CDR1 and CDR2 are SGHAT and FQNNGV. Trimming shortened V by 8 bases and J by 9 bases, and 14 bases separated the two germline ends.

In its sample, this clonotype was seen a few times. The chain carries TRBV28 and TRBJ1-1, with D possibly matching TRBD1 (5 bases). This CDR3 contains 12 residues. From germline, CDR1 is MDHEN and CDR2 SYDVKM. Trimming cost V 7 bases and J 6 bases, with 12 bases left between them. The CDR3 DNA is TGTGCCAGCACTCCCTGGGGGTCTGAAGCTTTCTTT. It is translated as CASTPWGSEAFF.

Of note for this clonotype: The junction departs from the called germline gene at one end, perhaps through a read error. The chain carries TRBV4-2 and TRBJ1-1; no clear D. Germline V gene data show CDR1 as LGHNA and CDR2 as YNFKEQ. The CDR3 loop spans 16 amino acids. CDR3 sequence (DNA): TGTGCCAGTAGCCAAGATCGAAGCGCTGTGAACACTGAAGCTTTCTTT. This encodes CASSQDRSAVNTEAFF.

The chain joins TRBV7-2 to TRBJ2-2; D call uncertain. The CDR3 runs 14 residues. From germline, CDR1 is SGHTA and CDR2 FQGNSA. V lost 3 bases and J lost 6, with 11 bases in between. CDR3 bases: TGTGCCAGCAGCTTTCGCTCGGTGGCCGGGGAGCTGTTTTTT. Its protein is CASSFRSVAGELFF. The full variable domain, its missing parts supplied by reference TRBV7-2 and TRBJ2-2, is GAGVSQSPSNKVTEKGKDVELRCDPISGHTALYWYRQSLGQGLEFLIYFQGNSAPDKSGLPSDRFSAERTGGSVSTLTIQRTQQEDSAVYLCASSFRSVAGELFFGEGSRLTVL.

This clonotype turned up a few times. The rearrangement joins TRBV11-3 to TRBJ2-1; weak D call: TRBD1 (5 bases). From germline, CDR1 is SGHNT and CDR2 YENEEA. Trimming cost V 2 bases and J 8 bases, with 16 bases left between them. The CDR3 consists of 15 residues. The CDR3 loop is CASSLRGPPRHEQFF. In nucleotides, the CDR3 is TGTGCCAGCAGCTTAAGGGGCCCACCCCGGCATGAGCAGTTCTTC. The variable domain in full, completed from reference TRBV11-3 and TRBJ2-1, reads EAGVVQSPRYKIIEKKQPVAFWCNPISGHNTLYWYLQNLGQGPELLIRYENEEAVDDSQLPKDRFSAERLKGVDSTLKIQPAELGDSAVYLCASSLRGPPRHEQFFGPGTRLTVL.

The V and J genes are TRBV6-5 and TRBJ2-7; 8 bases map to TRBD1. V shed 5 bases and J 6 bases; nucleotides not matched to a gene: 9. The CDR3 is 14 amino acids. CDR1 is MNHEY and CDR2 is SVGAGI in the germline V gene. CDR3 sequence reads: CASSPRQGTREQYF. CDR3 sequence (DNA): TGTGCCAGCAGTCCACGACAGGGGACTCGCGAGCAGTACTTC.

The chain is built from TRBV5-1 and TRBJ2-1; D not resolved. V lost 0 bases, J lost 5 bases, and 9 bases lay in between. From germline, CDR1 is SGHRS and CDR2 YFSETQ. The CDR3 extends over 14 amino acids. The CDR3 DNA sequence: TGCGCCAGCAGCTTGGCCGCCTTTAACAATGAGCAGTTCTTC. Translating gives CASSLAAFNNEQFF.

This clonotype was counted a single time. The chain links TRBV11-2 to TRBJ1-6, with D hard to call. The length of the CDR3 is 17 residues. V lost 3 bases and J lost 0, with 12 bases in between. Germline lookup yields CDR1 SGHAT and CDR2 FQNNGV. The CDR3 is CASSFLQQSSYNSPLHF. The DNA of the CDR3 is TGTGCCAGCAGCTTCTTACAGCAGAGCTCCTATAATTCACCCCTCCACTTT.

The chain combines TRBV28 with TRBJ2-3; a weak D match, TRBD2 (5 bases). The V and J ends lost 5 bases and 9 bases respectively, with 24 bases between them. The germline CDR1 and CDR2 sequences are MDHEN and SYDVKM. The CDR3 sequence is 16 residues long. CDR3 sequence reads: CASSPLTEAPTMTQYF. Written as DNA, the CDR3 is TGTGCCAGCAGTCCGCTAACGGAGGCCCCAACCATGACGCAGTATTTT.